This T cell receptor (beta chain) originates from a study of blood T cell repertoires in COVID-19. Across the study: Italy, Spain and the United States were the sources of the convalescent and acute COVID-19 samples. Nucleic acid was either cDNA or gDNA, and it came from T cells, B-cell-depleted T cells, or PBMCs.

Per the study methods: Amplification from reference gene primers served as the basis for estimated nucleated cell counts. Assay used: immunoSEQ multiplex PCR; TCRdb lists only in-frame clones, some missing. V and J calls and clone size are given by that table; D and trimming were obtained from the DNA. The sample yields about 99,000 clones, approximately 84% seen once. The sequencing input was peripheral blood. The sequence was obtained from a human donor in a cohort sampled during active or convalescent COVID-19.

CDR3: CASLFLDTQYF. CDR3 nucleotide sequence: TGTGCCAGCCTTTTCCTAGATACGCAGTATTTT. The chain combines TRBV12-3 or TRBV12-4 with TRBJ2-3; no firm D call. The CDR3 runs to 11 residues. V was shortened by 8 bases and J by 5 bases, with 8 bases between the two germline ends.